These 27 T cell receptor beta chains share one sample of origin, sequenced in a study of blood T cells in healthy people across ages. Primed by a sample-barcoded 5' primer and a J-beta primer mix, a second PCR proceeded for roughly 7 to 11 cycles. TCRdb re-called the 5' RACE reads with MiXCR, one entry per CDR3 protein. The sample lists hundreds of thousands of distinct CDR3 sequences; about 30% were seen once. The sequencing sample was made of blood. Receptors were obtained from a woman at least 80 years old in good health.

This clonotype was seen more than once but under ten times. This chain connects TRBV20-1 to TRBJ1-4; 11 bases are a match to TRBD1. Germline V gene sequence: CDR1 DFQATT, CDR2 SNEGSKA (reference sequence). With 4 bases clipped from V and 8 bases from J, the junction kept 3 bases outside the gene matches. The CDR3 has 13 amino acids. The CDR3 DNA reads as TGCAGTGCTAAGGGACAGGGGGGAGAAAAACTGTTTTTT. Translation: CSAKGQGGEKLFF.

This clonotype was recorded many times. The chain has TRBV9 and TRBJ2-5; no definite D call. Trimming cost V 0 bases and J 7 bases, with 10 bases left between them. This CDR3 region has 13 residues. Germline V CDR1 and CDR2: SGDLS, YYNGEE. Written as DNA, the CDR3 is TGTGCCAGCAGCGTAGATAGGTCCGGGACCCAGTACTTC. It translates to CASSVDRSGTQYF.

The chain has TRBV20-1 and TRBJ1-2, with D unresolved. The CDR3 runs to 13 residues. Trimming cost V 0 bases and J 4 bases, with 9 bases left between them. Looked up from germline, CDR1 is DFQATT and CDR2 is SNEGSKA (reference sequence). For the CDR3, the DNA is TGCAGTGCTAGAGATGTGACTGGCTATGGCTACACCTTC. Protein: CSARDVTGYGYTF.

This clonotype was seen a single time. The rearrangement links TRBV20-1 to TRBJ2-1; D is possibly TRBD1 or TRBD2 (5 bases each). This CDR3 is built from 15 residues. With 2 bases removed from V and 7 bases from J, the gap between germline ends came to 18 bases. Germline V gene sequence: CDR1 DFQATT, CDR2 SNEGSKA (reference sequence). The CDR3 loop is CSARTGTIVRNEQFF. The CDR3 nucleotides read TGCAGTGCTAGAACCGGGACCATTGTTCGGAATGAGCAGTTCTTC.

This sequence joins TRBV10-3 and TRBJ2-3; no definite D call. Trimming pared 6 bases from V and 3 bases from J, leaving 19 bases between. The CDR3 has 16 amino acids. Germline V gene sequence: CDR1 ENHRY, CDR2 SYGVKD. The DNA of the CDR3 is TGTGCCATCAGGAGTCCGGACGGCTCCAGAACAGATACGCAGTATTTT. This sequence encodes CAIRSPDGSRTDTQYF.

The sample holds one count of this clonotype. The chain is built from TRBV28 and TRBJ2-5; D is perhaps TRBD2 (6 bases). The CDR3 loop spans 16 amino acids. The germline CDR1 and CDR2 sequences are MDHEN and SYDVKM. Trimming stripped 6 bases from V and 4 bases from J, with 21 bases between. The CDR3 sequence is CASSPGVAVEGETQYF. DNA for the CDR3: TGTGCCAGCAGCCCGGGGGTAGCGGTGGAGGGAGAGACCCAGTACTTC.

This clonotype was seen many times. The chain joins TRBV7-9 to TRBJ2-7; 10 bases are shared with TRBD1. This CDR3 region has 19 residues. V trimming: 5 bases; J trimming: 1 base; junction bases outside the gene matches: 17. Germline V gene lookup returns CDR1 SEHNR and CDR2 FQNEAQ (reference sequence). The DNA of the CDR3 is TGTGCCAGCAGCCATCCGGTAGGGACAGGGGTCCCTATTTCCTACGAGCAGTACTTC. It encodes CASSHPVGTGVPISYEQYF.

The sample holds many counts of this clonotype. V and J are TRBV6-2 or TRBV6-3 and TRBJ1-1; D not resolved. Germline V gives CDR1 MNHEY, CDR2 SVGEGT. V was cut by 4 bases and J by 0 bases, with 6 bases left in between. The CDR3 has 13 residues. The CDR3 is CASSSPMNTEAFF. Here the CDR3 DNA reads TGTGCCAGCAGTTCGCCTATGAACACTGAAGCTTTCTTT.

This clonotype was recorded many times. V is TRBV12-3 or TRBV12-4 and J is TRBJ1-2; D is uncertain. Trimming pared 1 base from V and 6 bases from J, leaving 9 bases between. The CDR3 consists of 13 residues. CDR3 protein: CASSLVGPHGYTF. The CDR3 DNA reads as TGTGCCAGCAGTTTAGTAGGACCCCATGGCTACACCTTC.

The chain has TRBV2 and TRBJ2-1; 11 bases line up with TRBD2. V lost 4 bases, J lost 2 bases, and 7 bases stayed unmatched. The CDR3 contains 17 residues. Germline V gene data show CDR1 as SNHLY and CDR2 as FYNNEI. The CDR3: CASSGGLAGGAYNEQFF. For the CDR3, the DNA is TGTGCCAGCAGTGGGGGGCTAGCGGGGGGTGCCTACAATGAGCAGTTCTTC. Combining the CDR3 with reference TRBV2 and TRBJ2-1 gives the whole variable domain EPEVTQTPSHQVTQMGQEVILRCVPISNHLYFYWYRQILGQKVEFLVSFYNNEISEKSEIFDDQFSVERPDGSNFTLKIRSTKLEDSAMYFCASSGGLAGGAYNEQFFGPGTRLTVL.

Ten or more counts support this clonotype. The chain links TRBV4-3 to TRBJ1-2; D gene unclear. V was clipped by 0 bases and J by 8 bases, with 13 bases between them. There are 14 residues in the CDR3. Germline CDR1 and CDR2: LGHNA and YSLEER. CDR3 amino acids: CASSQDRWGLGYTF. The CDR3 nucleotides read TGCGCCAGCAGCCAAGATCGTTGGGGTCTCGGCTACACCTTC.

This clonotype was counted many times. In DNA, the CDR3 is TGTGCCAGCAGCTTTAAGGGGGGCAACTCCGAGCAGTACTTC. It encodes CASSFKGGNSEQYF. The chain employs TRBV7-2 and TRBJ2-7; D possibly matches TRBD1 or TRBD2 (6 bases each). The CDR3 loop spans 14 amino acids. Trimming cost V 3 bases and J 6 bases, with 15 bases left between them. Germline V gene data show CDR1 as SGHTA and CDR2 as FQGNSA.

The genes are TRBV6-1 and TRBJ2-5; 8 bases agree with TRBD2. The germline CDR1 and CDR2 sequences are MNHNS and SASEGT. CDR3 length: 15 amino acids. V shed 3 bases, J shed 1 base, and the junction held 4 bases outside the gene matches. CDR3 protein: CASSEIAGSQETQYF. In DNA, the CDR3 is TGTGCCAGCAGTGAGATAGCGGGGAGCCAAGAGACCCAGTACTTC.

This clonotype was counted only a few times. CDR3 amino acids: CAISDRTGTEAFF. The CDR3 DNA reads as TGTGCCATCAGTGACCGGACAGGGACTGAAGCTTTCTTT. The V and J genes are TRBV10-3 and TRBJ1-1, with 8 bases lining up with TRBD1. Trimming removed 3 bases from V and 5 bases from J; junction bases left unmatched: 2. This CDR3 has 13 amino acids. In germline, CDR1 is ENHRY, CDR2 SYGVKD.

The CDR3 DNA reads as TGCGCCAGCAGCTTGGACGGGACAGGAAGTGAGCCCCAGCATTTT. Encoded protein: CASSLDGTGSEPQHF. The rearrangement joins TRBV5-1 to TRBJ1-5, with 8 nucleotides matching TRBD1. The germline CDR1 and CDR2 sequences are SGHRS and YFSETQ. Losses at the gene ends were 0 bases for V and 8 bases for J; bases not matched to a gene: 7. There are 15 residues in the CDR3.

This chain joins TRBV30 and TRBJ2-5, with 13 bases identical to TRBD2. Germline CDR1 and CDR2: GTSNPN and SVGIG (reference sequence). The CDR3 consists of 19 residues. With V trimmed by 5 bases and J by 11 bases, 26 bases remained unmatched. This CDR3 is CAWSWVTSGGALLGNEQYF. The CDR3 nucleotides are TGTGCCTGGTCTTGGGTCACTAGCGGGGGGGCCCTTCTGGGAAATGAGCAGTACTTC. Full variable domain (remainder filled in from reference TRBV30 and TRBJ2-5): SQTIHQWPATLVQPVGSPLSLECTVEGTSNPNLYWYRQAAGRGLQLLFYSVGIGQISSEVPQNLSASRPQDRQFILSSKKLLLSDSGFYLCAWSWVTSGGALLGNEQYFGPGTRLLVL.

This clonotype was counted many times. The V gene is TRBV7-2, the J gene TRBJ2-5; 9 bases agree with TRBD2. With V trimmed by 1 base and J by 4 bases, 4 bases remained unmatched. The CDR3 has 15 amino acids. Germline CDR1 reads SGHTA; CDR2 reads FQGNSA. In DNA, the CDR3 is TGTGCCAGCAGCTTAGGCGGGGGGGCCGGAGAGACCCAGTACTTC. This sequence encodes CASSLGGGAGETQYF.

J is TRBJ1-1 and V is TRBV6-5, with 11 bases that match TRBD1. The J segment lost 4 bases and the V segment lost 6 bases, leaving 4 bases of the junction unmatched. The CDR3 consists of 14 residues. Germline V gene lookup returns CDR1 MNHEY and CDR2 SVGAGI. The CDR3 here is CASRGDRGATEAFF. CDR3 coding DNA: TGTGCCAGCAGGGGGGACAGGGGGGCCACTGAAGCTTTCTTT.

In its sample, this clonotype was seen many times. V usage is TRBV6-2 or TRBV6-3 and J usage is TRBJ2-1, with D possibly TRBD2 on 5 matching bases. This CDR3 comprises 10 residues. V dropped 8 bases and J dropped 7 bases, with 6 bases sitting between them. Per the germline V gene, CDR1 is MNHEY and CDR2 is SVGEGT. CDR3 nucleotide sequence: TGTGCCAGCGGAGGTAATGAGCAGTTCTTC. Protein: CASGGNEQFF.

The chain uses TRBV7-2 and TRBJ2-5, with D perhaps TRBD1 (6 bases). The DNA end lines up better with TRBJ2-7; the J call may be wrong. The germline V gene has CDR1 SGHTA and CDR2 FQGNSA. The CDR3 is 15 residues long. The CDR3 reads CASSLVAGDTYEQYF. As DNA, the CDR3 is TGTGCCAGCAGCTTAGTGGCAGGGGACACCTACGAGCAGTACTTC.

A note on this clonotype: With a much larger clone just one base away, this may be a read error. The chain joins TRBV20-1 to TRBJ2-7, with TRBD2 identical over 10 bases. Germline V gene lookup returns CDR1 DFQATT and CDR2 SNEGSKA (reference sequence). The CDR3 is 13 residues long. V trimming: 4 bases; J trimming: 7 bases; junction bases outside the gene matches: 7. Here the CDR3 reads CSATAGGYNEQYF. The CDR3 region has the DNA TGCAGTGCTACAGCGGGGGGGTACAATGAGCAGTACTTC.

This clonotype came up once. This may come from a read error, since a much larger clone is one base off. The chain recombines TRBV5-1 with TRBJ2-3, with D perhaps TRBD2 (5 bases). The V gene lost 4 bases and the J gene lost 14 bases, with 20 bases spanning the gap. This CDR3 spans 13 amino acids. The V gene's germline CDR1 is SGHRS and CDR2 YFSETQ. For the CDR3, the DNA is TGCGCCAGCAGCCCGTCGGGGAGTGAAAAACTGTATTTT. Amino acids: CASSPSGSEKLYF. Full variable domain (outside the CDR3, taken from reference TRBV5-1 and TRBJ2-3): KAGVTQTPRYLIKTRGQQVTLSCSPISGHRSVSWYQQTPGQGLQFLFEYFSETQRNKGNFPGRFSGRQFSNSRSEMNVSTLELGDSALYLCASSPSGSEKLYFGPGTRLTVL.

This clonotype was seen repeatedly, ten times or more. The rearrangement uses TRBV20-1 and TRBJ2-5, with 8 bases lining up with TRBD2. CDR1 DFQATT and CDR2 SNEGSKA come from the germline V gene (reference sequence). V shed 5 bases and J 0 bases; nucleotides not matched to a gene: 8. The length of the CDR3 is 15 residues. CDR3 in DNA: TGCAGTGCTCCGGGTGGCGGGGGGAACCAAGAGACCCAGTACTTC. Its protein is CSAPGGGGNQETQYF.

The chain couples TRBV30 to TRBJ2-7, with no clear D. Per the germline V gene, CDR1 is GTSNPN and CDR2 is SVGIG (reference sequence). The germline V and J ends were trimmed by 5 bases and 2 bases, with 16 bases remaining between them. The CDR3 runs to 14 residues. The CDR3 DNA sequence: TGTGCCTGGGCCAAGAACCTGGTACCCTACGAGCAGTACTTC. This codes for CAWAKNLVPYEQYF.

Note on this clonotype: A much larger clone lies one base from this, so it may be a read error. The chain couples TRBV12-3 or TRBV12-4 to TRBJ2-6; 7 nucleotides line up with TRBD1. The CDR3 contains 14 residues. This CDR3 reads CASTTGVGANVRTF. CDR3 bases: TGTGCCAGCACTACAGGGGTTGGGGCCAACGTCCGGACTTTC.

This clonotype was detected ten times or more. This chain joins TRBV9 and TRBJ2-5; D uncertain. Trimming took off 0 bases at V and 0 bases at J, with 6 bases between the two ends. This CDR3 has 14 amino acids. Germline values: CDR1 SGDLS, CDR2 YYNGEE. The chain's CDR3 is CASSVVQDQETQYF. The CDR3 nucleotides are TGTGCCAGCAGCGTAGTGCAGGACCAAGAGACCCAGTACTTC.

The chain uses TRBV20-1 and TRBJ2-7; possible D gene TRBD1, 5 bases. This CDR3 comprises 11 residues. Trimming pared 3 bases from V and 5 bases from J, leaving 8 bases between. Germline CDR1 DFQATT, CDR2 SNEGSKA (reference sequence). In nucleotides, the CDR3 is TGCAGTGCTAGCAGGGCAAACGAGCAGTACTTC. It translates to CSASRANEQYF.